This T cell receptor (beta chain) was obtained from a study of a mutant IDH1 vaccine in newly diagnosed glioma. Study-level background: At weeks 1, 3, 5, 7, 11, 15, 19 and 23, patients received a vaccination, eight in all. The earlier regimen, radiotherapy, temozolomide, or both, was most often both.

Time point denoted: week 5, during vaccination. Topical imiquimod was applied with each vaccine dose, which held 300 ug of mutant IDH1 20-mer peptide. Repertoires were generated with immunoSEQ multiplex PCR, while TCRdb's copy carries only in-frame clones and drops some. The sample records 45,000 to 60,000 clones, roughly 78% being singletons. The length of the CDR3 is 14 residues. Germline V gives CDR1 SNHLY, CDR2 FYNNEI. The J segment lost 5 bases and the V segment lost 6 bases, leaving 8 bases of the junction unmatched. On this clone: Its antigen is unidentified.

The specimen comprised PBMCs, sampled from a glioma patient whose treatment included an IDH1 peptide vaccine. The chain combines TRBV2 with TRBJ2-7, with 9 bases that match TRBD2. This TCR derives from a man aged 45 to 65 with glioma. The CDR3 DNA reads TGTGCCAGCAGGATTAGCGGGGGACGCAACGAGCAGTACTTC. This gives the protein CASRISGGRNEQYF.